The 30 T cell receptor beta chains below come from one sample, sequenced in a study of blood T cell repertoires in COVID-19. Clones were sequenced by immunoSEQ multiplex PCR, and TCRdb holds only the in-frame ones, with some missing. The sample lists a few hundred thousand clones, 80% to 90% seen once, with roughly 2.5% in the top ten. Sequences were obtained from peripheral blood. These receptors were obtained from a woman between 45 and 65 years old with acute or convalescent COVID-19.

The chain couples TRBV28 to TRBJ2-3, with TRBD2 as a possible D gene (6 bases). This CDR3 region has 12 residues. V was trimmed by 4 bases and J by 4 bases, leaving 6 bases between them. CDR1 is MDHEN and CDR2 is SYDVKM in the germline V gene. The CDR3, as DNA: TGTGCCAGCAGTTGGGGGGCAGATACGCAGTATTTT. Encoded protein: CASSWGADTQYF. The whole variable domain, filled in from reference TRBV28 and TRBJ2-3, reads DVKVTQSSRYLVKRTGEKVFLECVQDMDHENMFWYRQDPGLGLRLIYFSYDVKMKEKGDIPEGYSVSREKKERFSLILESASTNQTSMYLCASSWGADTQYFGPGTRLTVL.

The chain links TRBV12-5 to TRBJ2-1; 11 bases fit TRBD2. CDR3 length equals 16 residues. V was clipped by 0 bases and J by 6 bases; unmatched bases: 4. Germline V gives CDR1 LGHNT, CDR2 FRNRAP. This chain's CDR3 is CASGLVPGTSGNEQFF. In DNA form, the CDR3 reads TGTGCTAGTGGTTTGGTGCCCGGGACTAGCGGCAATGAGCAGTTCTTC.

A few counts support this clone. This chain uses TRBV24-1 with TRBJ2-5, with 7 bases identical to TRBD2. The germline V gene encodes CDR1 KGHDR and CDR2 SFDVKD. This CDR3 is 17 amino acids long. With V trimmed by 4 bases and J by 5 bases, 15 bases remained unmatched. The CDR3 DNA follows: TGTGCCACCAGTGAGGTGGTGGGACGGGGGGACGGGGAGACCCAGTACTTC. This encodes CATSEVVGRGDGETQYF.

This chain links TRBV4-3 with TRBJ2-1; the match to TRBD2 covers 12 bases. Germline assignment: CDR1 LGHNA and CDR2 YSLEER. This CDR3 contains 16 residues. J was trimmed by 14 bases and V by 0 bases; bases with no gene match: 11. CDR3 bases: TGCGCCAGCAGCCAAGATGGCCTAGCGGGAGGGTGGCCGGAGTTCTTC. Residues: CASSQDGLAGGWPEFF.

This rearrangement joins TRBV5-4 to TRBJ1-1; TRBD1 agrees at 11 bases. The CDR3 covers 16 residues. Germline-derived CDR1 and CDR2 are SGHNT and YYREEE (reference sequence). Trimming took 0 bases from V and 7 from J; bases not matched to a gene: 8. The CDR3 DNA sequence: TGTGCCAGCAGCTTGGAAGGGACAGGGGGTATGGGTGAAGCTTTCTTT. As protein: CASSLEGTGGMGEAFF.

The genes are TRBV6-5 and TRBJ2-7; TRBD1 matches 8 bases. The V gene's germline CDR1 is MNHEY and CDR2 SVGAGI. The J segment lost 0 bases and the V segment lost 6 bases, leaving 7 bases of the junction unmatched. This CDR3 region has 15 residues. CDR3 residues: CASRNRQGYSYEQYF. The CDR3 DNA sequence: TGTGCCAGCAGGAATCGACAGGGGTACTCCTACGAGCAGTACTTC.

The chain employs TRBV28 and TRBJ2-1, with TRBD2 matching 9 bases. This CDR3 is built from 14 residues. Germline CDR1 is MDHEN and CDR2 is SYDVKM. Trimming cost V 7 bases and J 4 bases; bases outside gene matches: 5. CDR3 in DNA: TGTGCCAGCAATAGCGGGGGAAATTACAATGAGCAGTTCTTC. As protein: CASNSGGNYNEQFF.

The chain carries TRBV28 and TRBJ1-3, with 8 bases identical to TRBD1. The CDR3 is 15 residues long. CDR1 is MDHEN, CDR2 SYDVKM, per germline. The trim removed 3 bases at V and 4 bases at J, leaving 5 bases unmatched. CDR3 in amino acids: CASSFEQGAGNTIYF. CDR3 in DNA: TGTGCCAGCAGTTTTGAGCAGGGGGCAGGAAACACCATATATTTT.

This clone was detected a few times. This chain joins TRBV18 and TRBJ2-3; D remains ambiguous. CDR3 length: 13 residues. Looked up from germline, CDR1 is KGHSH and CDR2 is LQKENI. The germline V and J ends were trimmed by 2 bases and 4 bases, with 7 bases remaining between them. The CDR3 spells CASSPFFADTQYF. CDR3 sequence (DNA): TGTGCCAGCTCACCATTTTTCGCAGATACGCAGTATTTT.

The J gene is TRBJ1-5, the V gene TRBV6-1; possibly TRBD1 for D (5 bases). This CDR3 contains 15 residues. CDR1 MNHNS and CDR2 SASEGT come from the germline V gene. The V end was cut by 3 bases, the J end by 5 bases, with 14 bases between. In DNA form, the CDR3 reads TGTGCCAGCAGTGATCAGCAGGGACTGTATCAGCCCCAGCATTTT. Translation gives CASSDQQGLYQPQHF.

This clone was picked up one time. The rearrangement links TRBV7-8 to TRBJ1-1; possible D gene TRBD1, 6 bases. Per germline, CDR1 SGHVS and CDR2 FQNEAQ. The CDR3 sequence is 12 residues long. Trimming shortened V by 5 bases and J by 10 bases, and 14 bases separated the two germline ends. CDR3 sequence: CASSQSQGRAFF. The CDR3 DNA follows: TGTGCCAGCAGCCAATCACAGGGCCGAGCTTTCTTT.

The rearrangement uses TRBV19 and TRBJ2-4, with TRBD2 identical over 9 bases. CDR3 size: 19 residues. The J segment lost 0 bases and the V segment lost 0 bases, leaving 9 bases of the junction unmatched. Germline V lookup: CDR1 LNHDA, CDR2 SQIVND (reference sequence). The CDR3 sequence: CASSIDEPGLAVAKNIQYF. The CDR3 region has the DNA TGTGCCAGTAGTATAGACGAACCGGGACTAGCTGTAGCCAAAAACATTCAGTACTTC.

The J gene is TRBJ2-7, the V gene TRBV19; D ambiguous. This CDR3 is 13 amino acids long. V was pared by 6 bases and J by 0 bases, with 9 bases between. Germline-derived CDR1 and CDR2 are LNHDA and SQIVND (reference sequence). Here the CDR3 DNA reads TGTGCCAGTAGGCAGTCAAGCTCCTACGAGCAGTACTTC. Encoded protein: CASRQSSSYEQYF.

The V call is TRBV3-1 (or the pseudogene TRBV3-2), the J call TRBJ1-3; D possibly corresponds to TRBD1 (5 bases). V dropped 8 bases and J dropped 1 base, with 9 bases sitting between them. The CDR3 is 13 amino acids. Germline lookup yields CDR1 LGHDT and CDR2 YNNKEL (reference sequence). CDR3 loop: CASSGTSGNTIYF. CDR3 sequence (DNA): TGTGCCAGCTCTGGGACTTCTGGAAACACCATATATTTT.

The CDR3 is CASSIGRTAGGRGETQYF. For the CDR3, the DNA is TGTGCCAGCAGCATAGGCCGAACCGCGGGAGGTCGTGGAGAGACCCAGTACTTC. This rearrangement joins TRBV9 to TRBJ2-5, with 8 bases matching TRBD2. Germline CDR1 and CDR2: SGDLS and YYNGEE. This CDR3 has 18 amino acids. Unmatched junction bases numbered 18, after V lost 4 bases and J lost 4 bases.

The CDR3 coding sequence is TGCAGTGCCAGAATTGAAGCGGAGCAGTACTTC. This encodes CSARIEAEQYF. The chain combines TRBV20-1 with TRBJ2-7, with D hard to call. V shed 6 bases and J shed 7 bases, with 13 bases lying between them. This CDR3 region has 11 residues. Germline V CDR1 and CDR2: DFQATT, SNEGSKA (reference sequence).

This clone was picked up a small number of times. The chain joins TRBV6-5 to TRBJ1-3; no clear D gene. CDR1 is MNHEY, CDR2 SVGAGI, per germline. V shed 8 bases and J shed 0 bases, with 11 bases lying between them. The CDR3 runs 14 residues. The CDR3 sequence: CASEDRSSGNTIYF. The CDR3, as DNA: TGTGCCAGCGAAGACCGGAGCTCTGGAAACACCATATATTTT.

The genes are TRBV3-1 (or the pseudogene TRBV3-2) and TRBJ2-7; D possibly corresponds to TRBD1 (6 bases). Deletions cut 0 bases from V and 6 bases from J, with 12 bases between. The CDR3 consists of 14 residues. The germline gives CDR1 LGHDT, CDR2 YNNKEL (reference sequence). CDR3 loop: CASSQERGIGEQYF. CDR3 nucleotide sequence: TGTGCCAGCAGCCAAGAGAGGGGGATCGGCGAGCAGTACTTC.

The CDR3 bases are TGTGCCAGCAGCTTAGCTACAGGGGCAACTAATGAAAAACTGTTTTTT. Amino acid sequence: CASSLATGATNEKLFF. The chain couples TRBV7-9 to TRBJ1-4, with 7 bases identical to TRBD1. This CDR3 region has 16 residues. Germline V CDR1 and CDR2: SEHNR, FQNEAQ (reference sequence). Trimming cost V 0 bases and J 0 bases; bases outside gene matches: 1. Full variable domain (rest looked up from reference TRBV7-9 and TRBJ1-4): DTGVSQNPRHKITKRGQNVTFRCDPISEHNRLYWYRQTLGQGPEFLTYFQNEAQLEKSRLLSDRFSAERPKGSFSTLEIQRTEQGDSAMYLCASSLATGATNEKLFFGSGTQLSVL.

The genes are TRBV2 and TRBJ2-6; 7 bases align to TRBD1. The V segment lost 10 bases and the J segment 0 bases; nucleotides outside the gene matches: 9. Germline loops: CDR1 SNHLY, CDR2 FYNNEI. CDR3 length equals 16 residues. The CDR3 is CATRRDSNSGANVLTF. As DNA, the CDR3 is TGTGCCACTCGCCGGGACAGCAACTCTGGGGCCAACGTCCTGACTTTC. Together with reference TRBV2 and TRBJ2-6, the CDR3 gives the full variable domain: EPEVTQTPSHQVTQMGQEVILRCVPISNHLYFYWYRQILGQKVEFLVSFYNNEISEKSEIFDDQFSVERPDGSNFTLKIRSTKLEDSAMYFCATRRDSNSGANVLTFGAGSRLTVL.

This chain connects TRBV25-1 to TRBJ1-1, with 7 bases fitting TRBD1. This CDR3 spans 15 amino acids. With 3 bases clipped from V and 0 bases from J, the junction kept 4 bases outside the gene matches. Looked up from germline, CDR1 is MGHDK and CDR2 is SYGVNS. CDR3 nucleotide sequence: TGTGCCAGCAGTGATAGACAGGGATTGAACACTGAAGCTTTCTTT. Its protein is CASSDRQGLNTEAFF.

This chain uses TRBV5-1 with TRBJ2-5; 15 positions match TRBD2. Looked up from germline, CDR1 is SGHRS and CDR2 is YFSETQ. This CDR3 has 16 amino acids. V lost 2 bases and J lost 2; bases outside the gene matches: 1. CDR3 coding DNA: TGCGCCAGCAGCTTAGGGACTAGCGGGAGGCAAGAGACCCAGTACTTC. Its protein is CASSLGTSGRQETQYF.

The rearrangement joins TRBV27 to TRBJ1-1; TRBD1 is a possible D gene (5 bases). Germline V gene data show CDR1 as MNHEY and CDR2 as SMNVEV (reference sequence). V was clipped by 0 bases and J by 0 bases, with 11 bases between them. The CDR3 sequence is 16 residues long. CDR3 in DNA: TGTGCCAGCAGTTTATCCGTTGACAGTTTGAACACTGAAGCTTTCTTT. Translating gives CASSLSVDSLNTEAFF.

This chain uses TRBV29-1 with TRBJ2-3; the D gene is possibly TRBD1 (5 bases). CDR1 and CDR2 (germline): SQVTM, ANQGSEA. CDR3 length: 14 residues. V gave up 7 bases and J gave up 2 bases, with 16 bases separating them. DNA for the CDR3: TGCAGCGCTGCAGGGATCGCGGACACAGATACGCAGTATTTT. Its protein is CSAAGIADTDTQYF.

Only one count was recorded for this clone. The chain employs TRBV27 and TRBJ2-1, with 10 bases matching TRBD2. Losses at the gene ends were 6 bases for V and 2 bases for J; bases not matched to a gene: 7. CDR1 is MNHEY and CDR2 is SMNVEV in the germline V gene (reference sequence). The CDR3 totals 16 residues. Here the CDR3 reads CASRVRSGRAYNEQFF. In nucleotides, the CDR3 is TGTGCCAGCAGGGTTAGAAGCGGGAGGGCCTACAATGAGCAGTTCTTC.

J is TRBJ2-3 and V is TRBV10-2; no definite D call. The length of the CDR3 is 13 residues. V dropped 4 bases and J dropped 1 base, with 6 bases sitting between them. Germline V gene data show CDR1 as WSHSY and CDR2 as SAAADI. CDR3 amino acids: CASSVTGTDTQYF. The CDR3 nucleotides are TGCGCCAGCAGTGTTACGGGCACAGATACGCAGTATTTT.

This clone was found once. The chain links TRBV6-5 to TRBJ1-5; D unresolved. There are 14 residues in the CDR3. The V gene lost 8 bases and the J gene lost 2 bases, with 13 bases spanning the gap. Germline assignment: CDR1 MNHEY and CDR2 SVGAGI. The CDR3 is CASPGTVGNQPQHF. Here the CDR3 DNA reads TGTGCCAGCCCCGGAACAGTAGGCAATCAGCCCCAGCATTTT.

To note about this clone: Other DNA sequences in this sample translate to the same CDR3. The chain recombines TRBV7-7 with TRBJ2-5, with 7 bases that match TRBD1. Trimming removed 5 bases from V and 2 bases from J; junction bases left unmatched: 5. Germline V gene lookup returns CDR1 SSHAT and CDR2 FNYEAQ (reference sequence). The length of the CDR3 is 14 residues. The CDR3 DNA follows: TGTGCCAGCAGCCTAGGGACAGCACAAGAGACCCAGTACTTC. This sequence encodes CASSLGTAQETQYF.

The chain uses TRBV5-6 and TRBJ1-4; 7 nucleotides align to TRBD1. The trim removed 4 bases at V and 8 bases at J, leaving 8 bases unmatched. CDR1 is SGHDT, CDR2 YYEEEE, per germline. The CDR3 totals 14 residues. The CDR3 DNA reads TGTGCCAGCAGCGCCGAGGGGGCAGAAGAAAAACTGTTTTTT. Translation: CASSAEGAEEKLFF.

This chain links TRBV4-2 with TRBJ1-2, with TRBD1 matching 9 bases. The ends lost 3 bases at V and 6 bases at J; junction bases unmatched: 14. Looked up from germline, CDR1 is LGHNA and CDR2 is YNFKEQ. CDR3 size: 17 residues. The CDR3 is CASSHPTTGGARDGYTF. The CDR3 coding sequence is TGTGCCAGCAGCCATCCAACCACAGGGGGCGCCCGGGATGGCTACACCTTC.